The entry below describes one T cell receptor beta chain. Which antigen it targets is not known. It has no much larger one-base neighbor in the sample; base qualities were not kept. The time point tag for this specimen amounts to: newly diagnosed GD, antithyroid drugs for less than 3 months. For both TCR sequencing and RNA sequencing, RNA was extracted from PBMCs in TRIzol. The diagnosis of Graves' disease was made according to American Thyroid Association guidelines. Recruitment of patients was carried out at an endocrinology department in Xi'an, China. Each patient gave 8.5 to 9.5 milliliters of peripheral blood, collected in an EDTA anticoagulant tube. Ficoll Paque Plus density gradient separation was used to isolate PBMCs, and no additional T cell sorting was done. RNA quality was checked with an Agilent 2100 Bioanalyzer and agarose gel, and concentration with a NanoDrop 2000. V is cut back by 0 bases and J by 2 bases, with 6 bases in the junction unmatched. From cysteine to phenylalanine, the CDR3 is 16 amino acids long. Only the CDR3 region is kept as DNA, spanning 48 bases read in frame from base 1. Per the germline V gene, SGHRS is the CDR1 and YFSETQ is the CDR2.

This sample was included in a study of regulatory T cells in long-lasting Graves disease (dated by TCRdb to about 2021). Regarding the research as a whole: Patients with newly diagnosed Graves' disease had been on antithyroid drugs for under 3 months. The study took place in China and was registered as a clinical trial. Peripheral blood TCR sequencing and RNA sequencing compared persistent Graves' disease patients with newly diagnosed Graves' disease patients. A total of about 35 samples underwent TCR sequencing, from roughly 13 patients with persistent Graves' disease and 20 patients with newly diagnosed Graves' disease.

Receptor amplification or capture employed multiplex PCR. The listed sequencing device is Illumina HiSeq 4000. iRepertoire HTBI primers and Arm-PCR amplification of CDR3 regions were used to construct TCR beta libraries. Before sequencing, the PCR products went through gel purification. As for the original processing: Across samples, approximately 68 TRBV and around 15 TRBJ segments were identified and used for gene usage analysis of CDR3 amino acid clonotypes. Filtered high-quality paired reads were merged into contigs using COPE and FqMerger. BLAST was used to align contigs to IMGT TRBV, TRBD and TRBJ reference genes, and CDR3 was defined according to IMGT. Clonotypes above 0.1% frequency were classified as highly expanded clones. Repertoire diversity was measured by Shannon entropy, and V-J evenness by the Gini coefficient. Public clonotypes were defined as clonotypes shared by more than one individual. The raw public reads went through TCRdb reprocessing: fastp at Q25, MiXCR clone calling, in-frame beta chains kept. Each entry is one CDR3 protein sequence, shown with its most common DNA and genes. These V and J calls derive from TCRdb rather than the authors' analysis. For this sample the table gives around 400,000 distinct CDR3 sequences, of which about 12% were detected only once. The ten largest clones represent 18% of the sample.

The study at large found these results: A larger number of public clonotypes was shared among persistent patients (around 2,700) than among newly diagnosed patients (roughly 930). Only peripheral blood was studied, because thyroid tissue, the primary lesion, was inaccessible. Persistent disease showed preferential use of TRBV28, TRBJ1-2 and TRBJ2-5, whereas newly diagnosed disease favored TRBV20-1 and TRBJ2-1. The authors noted that the small sample size was a limitation that may lower accuracy. Only the TCR beta chain was sequenced and analyzed. Compared with newly diagnosed patients, patients with persistent Graves' disease had lower TCR Shannon entropy and fewer highly expanded clones, which suggests clonal expansion.

These data also formed part of another study, on T cells in Graves' hyperthyroidism and ophthalmopathy. From the second report: A patient counted as having stable Graves' hyperthyroidism if no progression to ophthalmopathy occurred over 18 months of follow-up. Hyperthyroidism patients were newly diagnosed, had a disease duration of under 2 months, and were aged 18 to 65 years. Exclusion was applied to patients with uncontrolled infections, other autoimmune diseases, pregnancy or lactation. Diagnoses relied on clinical symptoms, serum thyroxine and TRAb, thyroid ultrasound and orbital computed tomography. A first-round RT-PCR of the TCR CDR3 used the HTBI primer set with the Qiagen OneStep RT-PCR kit. Most expanded thyroid clonotypes (frequency above 0.001) were also found in blood, which suggests that blood repertoires may mirror thyroid immune responses. A model built on a 13 V-J signature distinguished ophthalmopathy from stable hyperthyroidism, reaching roughly 88% sensitivity and around 82% specificity in cross-validation and 80%/75% in testing. In validation, the model predicted progression to ophthalmopathy with approximately 70% sensitivity and 72% to 75% specificity, a median of roughly seven months before onset. A discovery cohort of roughly 100 patients, 43 with Graves' ophthalmopathy and approximately 55 with stable Graves' hyperthyroidism, was used to find distinguishing TCR V-J signatures. Prospective prediction of ophthalmopathy was tested in an independent validation cohort of 18 to 20 hyperthyroidism patients and 17 patients who later progressed to ophthalmopathy. The approximately 90 discovery patients were divided at random into training and test sets in a 7:3 ratio. The study also compared thyroid tissue and blood T-cell repertoires from more than five Graves' hyperthyroidism patients. After sampling, hyperthyroidism patients received methimazole starting at 30 mg daily, and ophthalmopathy patients received high-dose intravenous methylprednisolone. Libraries were constructed in a second round of multiplex PCR, after which size selection and purification were carried out. Libraries were sequenced paired-end with 100 bp reads on an Illumina HiSeq2000. Raw data were processed with SOAPnuke, discarding reads with adapters, uncalled bases, mean Phred below 15, or no exact constant-primer or identifier match. COPE v1.2.5 was used to merge the high-quality paired reads, and each unique nucleotide sequence was defined as a clonotype. Clonotypes were aligned to IMGT TRBV, TRBD and TRBJ reference segments using MiTCR v1.1. The analysis was restricted to V-J combinations with a frequency above 0.0001, which together covered 99% to 99.2% of the repertoires. A TCS score was defined as the ratio between F50 (clonal expansion) and ExV (chaos), using BLOSUM62-based TCRdist between CDR3 peptides within each V-J. Welch's t-statistics and random forest reduced around 510 V-J features to roughly 13, which were used in a naive Bayes classifier (R e1071). Sample size was not statistically predetermined, and blinding of investigators to group allocation was not performed. According to the paper, TCR Vbeta CDR3 sequencing was carried out on roughly 130 peripheral blood samples, which came from fewer than 50 ophthalmopathy, fewer than 80 hyperthyroidism and about 17 progressor patients.

The receptor was derived from a woman between 18 and 29 years old with Graves disease. Donor details come from another sample of the same person, matched by shared clones. This chain joins TRBV5-1 to TRBJ2-5, and TRBD1 matches 8 of the central bases. Sample: peripheral blood mononuclear cells (PBMCs), taken at new diagnosis, from a patient treated with antithyroid drugs. The CDR3 region reads CASSLEGQAIQETQYF. The bases read TGCGCCAGCAGCTTGGAGGGACAGGCGATTCAAGAGACCCAGTACTTC.